This T cell receptor beta chain was found in a study of Ad26.COV2.S vaccination and SARS-CoV-2 variants. Study-wide context: Intramuscular Ad26.COV2.S at 5x10^10 or 1x10^11 viral particles.

Only in-frame clones appear in the TCRdb table, and some are missing; sequencing was by immunoSEQ multiplex PCR. The table has hundreds of thousands of clones, about 90% seen once. A word on this clone: Its antigen is undetermined. This CDR3 is also generated by other DNA sequences in the sample.

General study results and limits: Reports say spike-specific CD8+ and CD4+ T cell responses covered substantial breadth after vaccination.

Germline V gene data show CDR1 as SGHDT and CDR2 as YYEEEE. V gave up 4 bases and J gave up 2 bases, with 12 bases separating them. The CDR3 loop spans 14 amino acids. The treatment here: roughly 18 received Ad26.COV2.S at low or high dose, single or two shots; a few received placebo; per-sample allocation not given. Sampling was done on day 63 after the first vaccine or placebo injection. The material was peripheral blood, obtained in a trial of Ad26.COV2.S vaccine versus placebo. The rearrangement links TRBV5-6 to TRBJ2-5; D might be TRBD1 or TRBD2, each matching 7 bases. The sequence was collected from a person aged 18-60 years who received the Ad26.COV2.S COVID-19 vaccine or a placebo. The CDR3 spells CASSRRGGQETQYF. The CDR3 bases are TGTGCCAGCAGCCGCAGGGGGGGGCAAGAGACCCAGTACTTC.